One and the same sample provided the 5 T cell receptor beta chains below, sequenced in a study of T cells in Graves' hyperthyroidism and ophthalmopathy. RNA transcripts served as the template for amplifying TCR beta CDR3 regions. TCR CDR3 regions were first amplified by RT-PCR with HTBI primers. TCRdb fed the multiplex PCR reads into MiXCR, producing one record per CDR3 protein. Here the sample spans more than 500,000 distinct CDR3 sequences, around 15% being singletons. The sequencing sample was made of blood. The receptor source for this set is a woman aged 25 to 39 with Graves' hyperthyroidism.

This clonotype was picked up many times. The genes are TRBV27 and TRBJ2-2; D gene ambiguous. The germline gives CDR1 MNHEY, CDR2 SMNVEV (reference sequence). This CDR3 has 14 residues. V lost 5 bases and J 1 base, leaving 8 bases between the germline ends. The CDR3 region is CASSLSLNTGELFF. CDR3 DNA: TGTGCCAGCAGTCTCTCTTTGAACACCGGGGAGCTGTTTTTT.

The chain joins TRBV7-9 to TRBJ1-1, with TRBD1 as a possible D gene (5 bases). V lost 1 base and J lost 4, with 16 bases in between. The CDR3 has 16 amino acids. Germline V gene lookup returns CDR1 SEHNR and CDR2 FQNEAQ (reference sequence). CDR3 protein: CASSLGSGGSGTEAFF. The CDR3 nucleotides read TGTGCCAGCAGCTTAGGATCGGGGGGATCCGGCACTGAAGCTTTCTTT.

Remarks on this clonotype: Germline and junction disagree at one end, which may indicate a read error. The V gene is TRBV18, the J gene TRBJ2-7, with D possibly matching TRBD2 (5 bases). The length of the CDR3 is 14 residues. Germline loops: CDR1 KGHSH, CDR2 LQKENI. CDR3 protein: CASSEGSSSYEQCF. The CDR3 DNA follows: TGTGCCAGCTCCGAGGGTTCATCCTCCTACGAGCAGTGCTTC.

Comment on this clonotype: A clone one base away is much larger, so this may be a read error. The V gene is TRBV29-1, the J gene TRBJ2-1; tentative D call: TRBD1 (6 bases). This CDR3 is 13 amino acids long. Germline V CDR1 and CDR2: SQVTM, ANQGSEA. Here the CDR3 reads CSAERDTYNEQLF. The CDR3 nucleotides are TGCAGCGCTGAACGGGACACCTACAATGAGCAGCTCTTC.

This clonotype was observed many times. The chain combines TRBV7-2 with TRBJ2-5; tentatively, D is TRBD2 (5 bases). The CDR3 is 14 residues long. The V and J ends lost 3 bases and 1 base respectively, with 9 bases between them. Germline V lookup: CDR1 SGHTA, CDR2 FQGNSA. CDR3 nucleotide sequence: TGTGCCAGCAGCTTCGTAGCGCTCCAAGAGACCCAGTACTTC. This translates into CASSFVALQETQYF.